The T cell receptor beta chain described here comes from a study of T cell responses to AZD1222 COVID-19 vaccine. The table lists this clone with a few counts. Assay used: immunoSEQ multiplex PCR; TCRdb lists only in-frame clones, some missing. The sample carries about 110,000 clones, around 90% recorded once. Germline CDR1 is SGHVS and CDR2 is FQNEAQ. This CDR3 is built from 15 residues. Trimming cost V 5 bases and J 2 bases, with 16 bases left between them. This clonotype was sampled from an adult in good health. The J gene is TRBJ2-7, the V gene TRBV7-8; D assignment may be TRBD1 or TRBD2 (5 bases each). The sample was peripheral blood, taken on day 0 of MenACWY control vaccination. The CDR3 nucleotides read TGTGCCAGCAGCCGAGCCCGGGGCAGGGCCTACGAGCAGTACTTC. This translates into CASSRARGRAYEQYF.